The next 28 T cell receptor beta chains were all read from a single sample in a study of shared clonotypes between healthy human individuals. The data were produced by immunoSEQ multiplex PCR, yet TCRdb's version contains in-frame clones alone and is incomplete. The sample includes some 500,000 clones, about 96% seen only once; the top ten take about 0.064%. Source material: naive CD4+ T cells sorted from blood. The subset: CD45RA+ positively selected. The receptors derive from a woman aged 25-40 years in good health.

CDR3 region: CASSPQGGDSGQPQHF. As DNA, the CDR3 is TGTGCCAGCTCACCACAGGGGGGGGATTCCGGTCAGCCCCAGCATTTT. The chain recombines TRBV18 with TRBJ1-5; D possibly corresponds to TRBD1 (6 bases). The V end was cut by 1 base, the J end by 6 bases, with 16 bases between. CDR1 KGHSH and CDR2 LQKENI come from the germline V gene. The length of the CDR3 is 16 residues.

The chain couples TRBV28 to TRBJ2-4; D is possibly TRBD2 (5 bases). Germline values: CDR1 MDHEN, CDR2 SYDVKM. Between the trimmed V and J ends, which lost 7 bases and 4 bases, there was a span of 11 bases. CDR3 size: 13 residues. The CDR3 DNA sequence: TGTGCCAGCACCGAGGGCGGTAAAAACATTCAGTACTTC. This sequence encodes CASTEGGKNIQYF.

V gene TRBV1 combines with J gene TRBJ2-7; the table assigns TRBD2, which was not confirmed against the DNA. TRBV1 corresponds to a pseudogene. The length of the CDR3 is 17 residues. The chain's CDR3 is CTSSPSSGSGVPYEQYF. As DNA, the CDR3 is TGCACCAGCAGCCCTTCTAGCGGGAGTGGGGTCCCCTACGAGCAGTACTTC.

This clone has a handful of counts. The V gene is TRBV10-1, the J gene TRBJ2-1; 10 positions agree with TRBD1. CDR1 is WNHNN, CDR2 SYGVQD, per germline (reference sequence). Trimming cost V 2 bases and J 4 bases; bases outside gene matches: 8. This CDR3 has 17 residues. The DNA of the CDR3 is TGCGCCAGCAGTGAGCCTCGACAGGGGGCATTTTACAATGAGCAGTTCTTC. Amino acids: CASSEPRQGAFYNEQFF.

The chain couples TRBV28 to TRBJ2-3; D might be TRBD2 (5 bases). This CDR3 has 20 residues. V shed 1 base and J shed 4 bases, with 27 bases lying between them. CDR1 is MDHEN, CDR2 SYDVKM, per germline. This chain's CDR3 is CASSLFAVSLGSGSADTQYF. DNA for the CDR3: TGTGCCAGCAGTTTATTCGCGGTCTCCCTGGGGAGCGGATCCGCAGATACGCAGTATTTT.

The rearrangement joins TRBV28 to TRBJ1-2; no clear D gene. The CDR3 consists of 12 residues. Germline CDR1 MDHEN, CDR2 SYDVKM. Trimming took 2 bases from V and 8 from J, leaving 9 bases between them. CDR3 nucleotides: TGTGCCAGCAGTTTACAGTACGGGGGCTACACCTTC. Protein product: CASSLQYGGYTF.

The rearrangement links TRBV5-1 to TRBJ2-6, with D perhaps matching TRBD2 (6 bases). There are 18 residues in the CDR3. From germline, CDR1 is SGHRS and CDR2 YFSETQ. Trimming left V 4 bases short and J 4 bases short, with 21 bases between. CDR3 sequence reads: CASSPAGLRGSGANVLTF. Here the CDR3 DNA reads TGCGCCAGCAGCCCCGCGGGACTCCGGGGGTCCGGGGCCAACGTCCTGACTTTC.

This chain uses TRBV5-5 with TRBJ2-7; D gene unclear. This CDR3 is 16 amino acids long. Looked up from germline, CDR1 is SGHKS and CDR2 is YYEKEE (reference sequence). The V end was cut by 0 bases, the J end by 0 bases, with 13 bases between. The chain's CDR3 is CASSLAVGSSSYEQYF. The CDR3 DNA sequence: TGTGCCAGCAGCTTGGCCGTCGGCAGCAGCTCCTACGAGCAGTACTTC.

This rearrangement joins TRBV11-2 to TRBJ2-5; either TRBD1 or TRBD2 may supply D (5 bases each). The CDR3 runs to 16 residues. From germline, CDR1 is SGHAT and CDR2 FQNNGV. The V end was cut by 0 bases, the J end by 2 bases, with 13 bases between. CDR3 protein: CASSLDLGAGQETQYF. The CDR3 region has the DNA TGTGCCAGCAGCTTAGATCTCGGGGCAGGGCAAGAGACCCAGTACTTC.

The chain recombines TRBV20-1 with TRBJ2-1; 7 nucleotides agree with TRBD2. The CDR3 consists of 11 residues. From germline, CDR1 is DFQATT and CDR2 SNEGSKA (reference sequence). Unmatched junction bases numbered 8, after V lost 4 bases and J lost 14 bases. CDR3 sequence reads: CSAIAGVPEFF. The CDR3 bases are TGCAGTGCTATTGCGGGAGTTCCCGAGTTCTTC.

The V gene is TRBV28, the J gene TRBJ2-5; TRBD2 matches 7 bases. The V gene end was trimmed by 3 bases and the J gene end by 1 base; junction bases not matched to a gene: 5. The CDR3 runs 15 residues. The germline CDR1 and CDR2 sequences are MDHEN and SYDVKM. CDR3 protein: CASSFHGTTQETQYF. The CDR3 DNA is TGTGCCAGCAGTTTCCACGGGACTACCCAAGAGACCCAGTACTTC. The whole variable domain, filled in from reference TRBV28 and TRBJ2-5, reads DVKVTQSSRYLVKRTGEKVFLECVQDMDHENMFWYRQDPGLGLRLIYFSYDVKMKEKGDIPEGYSVSREKKERFSLILESASTNQTSMYLCASSFHGTTQETQYFGPGTRLLVL.

Worth noting for this clone: Other DNA sequences in the same sample also yield this CDR3. The chain is built from TRBV7-2 and TRBJ2-7; D not certain. V was cut by 5 bases and J by 0 bases, with 5 bases left in between. The CDR3 consists of 12 residues. Germline V gene lookup returns CDR1 SGHTA and CDR2 FQGNSA. As DNA, the CDR3 is TGTGCCAGCAGCCGTAGCTCCTACGAGCAGTACTTC. Protein: CASSRSSYEQYF.

V and J are TRBV5-6 and TRBJ1-4; 9 bases match TRBD1. Germline values: CDR1 SGHDT, CDR2 YYEEEE. This CDR3 comprises 12 residues. With V trimmed by 3 bases and J by 10 bases, 1 base remained unmatched. DNA for the CDR3: TGTGCCAGCAGCTCGGACAGGGGAAAACTGTTTTTT. Its protein is CASSSDRGKLFF. The full variable domain, completed using reference TRBV5-6 and TRBJ1-4, is DAGVTQSPTHLIKTRGQQVTLRCSPKSGHDTVSWYQQALGQGPQFIFQYYEEEERQRGNFPDRFSGHQFPNYSSELNVNALLLGDSALYLCASSSDRGKLFFGSGTQLSVL.

The chain combines TRBV11-2 with TRBJ2-7, with 11 bases fitting TRBD1. Losses at the gene ends were 5 bases for V and 4 bases for J; bases not matched to a gene: 13. Germline values: CDR1 SGHAT, CDR2 FQNNGV. The CDR3 is 17 amino acids. The CDR3 coding sequence is TGTGCCAGCAGCCCAATGACGGGACAGGGGGAGAAGTACGAGCAGTACTTC. Translated: CASSPMTGQGEKYEQYF.

V usage is TRBV18 and J usage is TRBJ2-7, with 8 bases that match TRBD1. Unmatched junction bases numbered 7, after V lost 2 bases and J lost 4 bases. The CDR3 spans 15 residues. Germline V gene lookup returns CDR1 KGHSH and CDR2 LQKENI. CDR3 in amino acids: CASSPGGQEGYEQYF. As DNA, the CDR3 is TGTGCCAGCTCACCAGGGGGACAGGAGGGATACGAGCAGTACTTC.

This chain connects TRBV28 to TRBJ2-7; a possible D gene is TRBD1 (5 bases). Trimming cost V 6 bases and J 12 bases, with 18 bases left between them. The V gene's germline CDR1 is MDHEN and CDR2 SYDVKM. This CDR3 region has 12 residues. CDR3: CASRSTTPGLYF. CDR3 nucleotide sequence: TGTGCCAGCAGATCCACCACGCCAGGGCTGTACTTC.

V and J are TRBV5-6 and TRBJ1-2; no firm D call. Between the trimmed V and J ends, which lost 4 bases and 4 bases, there was a span of 17 bases. The germline V gene encodes CDR1 SGHDT and CDR2 YYEEEE. This CDR3 comprises 15 residues. CDR3 loop: CASSPGGGLGYGYTF. In DNA, the CDR3 is TGTGCCAGCAGCCCGGGAGGAGGGCTCGGCTATGGCTACACCTTC.

Regarding this clone: One junction end does not reproduce the germline sequence, and a read error may be involved. This chain uses TRBV18 with TRBJ2-7, with no clear D. CDR3 size: 14 residues. Germline assignment: CDR1 KGHSH and CDR2 LQKENI. The CDR3 is CANSPRSAPYEQYF. CDR3 DNA: TGTGCCAACTCACCACGAAGTGCTCCATACGAGCAGTACTTC.

This clone came up once. The chain joins TRBV30 to TRBJ2-1, with unresolved D. The CDR3 length is 14 residues. The germline CDR1 and CDR2 sequences are GTSNPN and SVGIG (reference sequence). The germline V and J ends were trimmed by 1 base and 0 bases, with 7 bases remaining between them. CDR3 sequence: CAWSEGNSYNEQFF. The CDR3 DNA reads TGTGCCTGGAGTGAGGGTAACTCCTACAATGAGCAGTTCTTC.

With regard to this clone: The sample holds other DNA sequences that translate to the same CDR3. V and J are TRBV29-1 and TRBJ1-1; no definite D call. The germline V gene has CDR1 SQVTM and CDR2 ANQGSEA. The length of the CDR3 is 12 residues. Between the trimmed V and J ends, which lost 2 bases and 1 base, there was a span of 5 bases. In nucleotides, the CDR3 is TGCAGCGTTGAACGGCAGAACACTGAAGCTTTCTTT. This gives the protein CSVERQNTEAFF.

The DNA for the CDR3 is TGTGCCAGCTCTACGGAGCGAACCACCTACGAGCAGTACTTC. This translates into CASSTERTTYEQYF. This chain joins TRBV2 and TRBJ2-7; no firm D call. There are 14 residues in the CDR3. Trimming shortened V by 8 bases and J by 2 bases, and 16 bases separated the two germline ends. The germline gives CDR1 SNHLY, CDR2 FYNNEI.

This chain joins TRBV10-2 and TRBJ1-1; tentatively, D is TRBD1 (6 bases). V was trimmed by 6 bases and J by 5 bases, leaving 13 bases between them. The germline CDR1 and CDR2 sequences are WSHSY and SAAADI. The CDR3 consists of 13 residues. CDR3 DNA: TGCGCCAGCAGACCGGACAGAATGACTGAAGCTTTCTTT. It encodes CASRPDRMTEAFF.

The CDR3 region is CASSSQHFTGELFF. The CDR3 DNA follows: TGTGCCAGCAGCTCCCAACACTTCACCGGGGAGCTGTTTTTT. This chain connects TRBV7-9 to TRBJ2-2, with D uncertain. Trimming removed 4 bases at V and 4 bases at J, with 10 bases between. The CDR3 loop spans 14 amino acids. From germline, CDR1 is SEHNR and CDR2 FQNEAQ (reference sequence).

This clone was seen just once. The chain recombines TRBV5-1 with TRBJ2-2; D is ambiguous. CDR3 length: 15 residues. The germline V and J ends were trimmed by 4 bases and 0 bases, with 10 bases remaining between them. Germline CDR1 is SGHRS and CDR2 is YFSETQ. CDR3 in amino acids: CASSLDTTNTGELFF. The CDR3 nucleotides are TGCGCCAGCAGCCTTGACACTACGAACACCGGGGAGCTGTTTTTT. The entire variable domain, with the rest obtained from reference TRBV5-1 and TRBJ2-2, is as follows: KAGVTQTPRYLIKTRGQQVTLSCSPISGHRSVSWYQQTPGQGLQFLFEYFSETQRNKGNFPGRFSGRQFSNSRSEMNVSTLELGDSALYLCASSLDTTNTGELFFGEGSRLTVL.

The V gene is TRBV4-1, the J gene TRBJ2-5, with 8 nucleotides matching TRBD2. The CDR3 extends over 15 amino acids. Germline values: CDR1 MGHRA, CDR2 YSYEKL. Trimming took 4 bases from V and 4 from J; bases not matched to a gene: 8. The CDR3, as DNA: TGCGCCAGCAGCCCGGGCAAAAGCGGGAGAGAGACCCAGTACTTC. It translates to CASSPGKSGRETQYF.

This chain uses TRBV11-2 with TRBJ2-1; perhaps TRBD1 as D (5 bases). The CDR3 totals 15 residues. Per the germline V gene, CDR1 is SGHAT and CDR2 is FQNNGV. Trimming stripped 1 base from V and 7 bases from J, with 14 bases between. DNA for the CDR3: TGTGCCAGCAGCTTAGGCCGACGTCAGGGAAATGAGCAGTTCTTC. Encoded protein: CASSLGRRQGNEQFF. Based on the CDR3 plus reference TRBV11-2 and TRBJ2-1, the full variable domain is EAGVAQSPRYKIIEKRQSVAFWCNPISGHATLYWYQQILGQGPKLLIQFQNNGVVDDSQLPKDRFSAERLKGVDSTLKIQPAKLEDSAVYLCASSLGRRQGNEQFFGPGTRLTVL.

V is TRBV7-9 and J is TRBJ1-3, with 7 bases fitting TRBD1. The CDR3 contains 14 residues. Trimming took 5 bases from V and 4 from J; bases not matched to a gene: 5. Germline V lookup: CDR1 SEHNR, CDR2 FQNEAQ (reference sequence). CDR3: CASSPDRVGNTIYF. The CDR3 coding sequence is TGTGCCAGCAGCCCAGACAGGGTCGGAAACACCATATATTTT.

The chain joins TRBV5-6 to TRBJ1-2; TRBD1 agrees at 12 bases. This CDR3 is 15 amino acids long. The J segment lost 4 bases and the V segment lost 4 bases, leaving 5 bases of the junction unmatched. Looked up from germline, CDR1 is SGHDT and CDR2 is YYEEEE. CDR3 sequence (DNA): TGTGCCAGCAGCCGCCGGGACAGGGGGCTCTATGGCTACACCTTC. It codes for CASSRRDRGLYGYTF.